This entry lists 14 T cell receptor beta chains sequenced from one sample in a study of HIV-infected patients and healthy controls. TCRdb reanalysed the 5' RACE reads using MiXCR and keeps one entry per CDR3 protein. This table holds 50,000 to 80,000 distinct CDR3 sequences, under 25% found once. Sequences were obtained from CD4+ T cells from blood. The origin of the receptors is a human donor in good health.

The rearrangement uses TRBV11-2 and TRBJ2-7, with TRBD1 as a possible D gene (6 bases). The V gene's germline CDR1 is SGHAT and CDR2 FQNNGV. The CDR3 is made up of 14 amino acids. V lost 2 bases and J 2 bases, leaving 10 bases between the germline ends. CDR3: CASSLWGQAYEQYF. Written as DNA, the CDR3 is TGTGCCAGCAGCTTATGGGGGCAGGCCTACGAGCAGTACTTC.

The V call is TRBV29-1, the J call TRBJ2-2, with TRBD1 as a possible D gene (5 bases). V was clipped by 3 bases and J by 2 bases, with 10 bases between them. The CDR3 is 14 residues long. Germline CDR1 SQVTM, CDR2 ANQGSEA. The CDR3, as DNA: TGCAGCGTTGACTCAGGGCATAACACCGGGGAGCTGTTTTTT. Translating it yields CSVDSGHNTGELFF.

This clonotype was counted only a few times. The chain uses TRBV20-1 and TRBJ2-7; 9 bases are shared with TRBD1. Trimming cost V 0 bases and J 4 bases; bases outside gene matches: 7. The CDR3 contains 15 residues. The V gene's germline CDR1 is DFQATT and CDR2 SNEGSKA (reference sequence). The chain's CDR3 is CSARDTSGTGYEQYF. The CDR3 nucleotides are TGCAGTGCTAGAGACACCTCCGGGACAGGGTACGAGCAGTACTTC.

The J gene is TRBJ2-7, the V gene TRBV21-1; the D call of TRBD1 is as the table states it, not checked on the DNA. TRBV21-1 is marked as a pseudogene. The CDR3 extends over 14 amino acids. CDR3 in amino acids: CASSKGQGAHEQYF. The CDR3 DNA is TGTGCCAGCAGCAAAGGGCAGGGGGCCCACGAGCAGTACTTC.

The chain employs TRBV6-1 and TRBJ2-7, with D possibly being TRBD2 (5 bases). The CDR3 runs 15 residues. Germline CDR1 is MNHNS and CDR2 is SASEGT. V gave up 3 bases and J gave up 5 bases, with 17 bases separating them. The CDR3 spells CASSELGESGDEQYF. The CDR3 DNA is TGTGCCAGCAGTGAGCTTGGGGAATCCGGGGACGAGCAGTACTTC.

This clonotype was counted between two and nine times. The junction departs from the called germline gene at one end, perhaps through a read error. The chain recombines TRBV12-3 or TRBV12-4 with TRBJ2-1, with D perhaps matching TRBD1 (6 bases). The CDR3 spans 15 residues. The CDR3, as DNA: TGTGCCAGCAGCCCTCAGACAGGAACCCTAAATGGGCAGTTCTTC. Translated: CASSPQTGTLNGQFF.

The chain is built from TRBV6-4 and TRBJ1-1; D gene uncertain. The CDR3 extends over 13 amino acids. V was shortened by 4 bases and J by 0 bases, with 6 bases between the two germline ends. Per the germline V gene, CDR1 is MRHNA and CDR2 is SNTAGT. The CDR3: CASSVEMNTEAFF. The CDR3 DNA sequence: TGTGCCAGCAGTGTTGAGATGAACACTGAAGCTTTCTTT.

This clonotype has ten or more counts. The chain carries TRBV9 and TRBJ1-2; D remains ambiguous. Trimming stripped 0 bases from V and 1 base from J, with 7 bases between. CDR3 length: 14 amino acids. Germline CDR1 and CDR2: SGDLS and YYNGEE. The CDR3 DNA follows: TGTGCCAGCAGCGTAGGAGTCAGTAACTATGGCTACACCTTC. This codes for CASSVGVSNYGYTF.

The rearrangement uses TRBV7-9 and TRBJ2-7, with unresolved D. Trimming removed 5 bases from V and 7 bases from J, with 9 bases in between. There are 11 residues in the CDR3. Germline V gene lookup returns CDR1 SEHNR and CDR2 FQNEAQ (reference sequence). CDR3 sequence reads: CASSIYGEQYF. CDR3 DNA: TGTGCCAGCAGCATTTACGGGGAGCAGTACTTC.

This clonotype occurred many times. One junction end does not reproduce the germline sequence, and a read error may be involved. This chain connects TRBV6-6 to TRBJ1-1; a possible D gene is TRBD1 (6 bases). The CDR3 runs to 19 residues. Germline values: CDR1 MNHNY, CDR2 SVGAGI (reference sequence). The CDR3 region is CASSYSEGGRGARNPEAFF. Here the CDR3 DNA reads TGTGCCAGCAGTTACTCGGAGGGCGGGAGGGGGGCGCGGAACCCTGAAGCTTTCTTT.

This clonotype was recorded a few times. The rearrangement links TRBV5-8 to TRBJ1-3; D unresolved. The CDR3 runs 12 residues. Trimming stripped 1 base from V and 7 bases from J, with 6 bases between. CDR1 is SGHTS, CDR2 YDEGEE, per germline. CDR3 DNA sequence: TGTGCCAGCAGCTTGCCCCTCAACACCATATATTTT. Its protein product is CASSLPLNTIYF.

The rearrangement links TRBV11-2 to TRBJ1-6; D is perhaps TRBD1 (5 bases). Per germline, CDR1 SGHAT and CDR2 FQNNGV. The ends were cut back, 4 bases at V and 8 bases at J, with 12 bases in the middle. The CDR3 loop spans 14 amino acids. CDR3 nucleotides: TGTGCCAGCAGCTCGCAGGGCGGTCATTCACCCCTCCACTTT. Translation: CASSSQGGHSPLHF. The full variable domain, in which reference TRBV11-2 and TRBJ1-6 provide the parts outside the CDR3, is EAGVAQSPRYKIIEKRQSVAFWCNPISGHATLYWYQQILGQGPKLLIQFQNNGVVDDSQLPKDRFSAERLKGVDSTLKIQPAKLEDSAVYLCASSSQGGHSPLHFGNGTRLTVT.

As concerns this clonotype: A much larger clone differs from this one at a single base, so this may be a read error. The rearrangement uses TRBV2 and TRBJ2-3, with D tentatively TRBD2 (5 bases). Germline-derived CDR1 and CDR2 are SNHLY and FYNNEI. The CDR3 sequence is 15 residues long. The CDR3 DNA sequence: TGTGTCAGCTTCGCCCAGGTTCACGGGGCAGATACGCAGTATTTT. It yields the protein CVSFAQVHGADTQYF.

This clonotype came up a few times. The chain is built from TRBV6-2 or TRBV6-3 and TRBJ1-5, with TRBD1 matching 7 bases. The CDR3 has 19 amino acids. With 2 bases clipped from V and 1 base from J, the junction kept 14 bases outside the gene matches. CDR1 is MNHEY, CDR2 SVGEGT, per germline. The chain's CDR3 is CASSYPELQGSFSNQPQHF. The CDR3 DNA reads as TGTGCCAGCAGTTACCCTGAACTACAGGGGAGTTTCAGCAATCAGCCCCAGCATTTT.